This T cell receptor (beta chain) was documented in a study of T cells after yellow fever vaccination. Study-level information: With SMART-Seq v4 Ultra Low Input, the fractions containing low cell numbers were prepared.

TCR cDNA, made by 5'RACE template switching, carried an added universal primer site and UMIs. TCRdb re-called the 5' RACE reads with MiXCR, one entry per CDR3 protein. This repertoire shows around 600,000 distinct CDR3 sequences, more than 9% found once; its top ten account for 15%. The sample holds many counts of this clonotype. Its specificity is not known. Study-level results: Among all clonotypes, a small share was observed in both CD4 and CD8 compartments. Researchers report a weaker secondary response that nonetheless peaked faster, day 5 versus 15.

The source material was PBMCs, sampled on the day of the yellow fever booster vaccination. This TCR was recovered from a man aged 30 to 39 who received the YFV17D yellow fever vaccine.

The CDR3 nucleotides read TGTGCCAGCTCGAATACTAACTATGGCTACACCTTC. Translation gives CASSNTNYGYTF. The V gene is TRBV12-3 or TRBV12-4, the J gene TRBJ1-2, with D uncertain. The CDR3 covers 12 residues. Trimming took off 8 bases at V and 0 bases at J, with 7 bases between the two ends.